What follows describes a single TCR beta chain. The target antigen is unknown. These data are taken from a study of graft-versus-host responses after intestinal transplantation. The ends were cut back, 0 bases at V and 6 bases at J, with 12 bases in the middle. The CDR3 is 16 residues long. Germline V CDR1 and CDR2: MGHRA, YSYEKL. Some clones are missing from TCRdb's copy, which holds only in-frame ones; the method was immunoSEQ multiplex PCR. This table holds 81,000 or so clones, 90% to 95% found once. This sequence originates from a human donor who was the organ donor for an intestinal transplant. The rearrangement joins TRBV4-1 to TRBJ1-6; no firm D call. This specimen was unstimulated CD8+ T cells sorted from spleen or lymph node cells, taken before transplant. As DNA, the CDR3 is TGCGCCAGCAGCCAAGACCCCACGGGTAGTAATTCACCCCTCCACTTT. Translated: CASSQDPTGSNSPLHF.